The present TCR beta chain was sequenced within a study of CD8 T cells in Susac syndrome. CD8+ and CD4+ T cells from blood underwent TCR beta sequencing. Healthy donors formed controls matched for age and sex. CD8+ and CD4+ T cells were negatively isolated; TEMRA cells were FACS-enriched. RNA, at about 0.45 to 1 ug, was reverse transcribed with random hexamers. Amplification of TCR beta CDR3 used immunoSEQ multiplex PCR across 54 Vbeta and 13 Jbeta. TCRdb re-derived calls from the immunoSEQ multiplex PCR reads in MiXCR, one entry per CDR3 protein. This table holds 50,000 to 65,000 distinct CDR3 sequences, just over 90% found once. The receptor was derived from a human donor in good health. Input material: CD8+ T cells from PBMCs.

The CDR3 bases are TGTGCCAGCAGCCAAGATTTTTCCATTACCCCGACAGCTTACAATGAGCAGTTCTTC. Translated: CASSQDFSITPTAYNEQFF. V gene TRBV14 combines with J gene TRBJ2-1, with D perhaps matching TRBD1 (5 bases). Trimming cost V 0 bases and J 4 bases, with 22 bases left between them. Germline lookup yields CDR1 SGHDN and CDR2 FVKESK. This CDR3 is built from 19 residues.